The TCR beta chain under discussion was sequenced for a study of cytomegalovirus exposure and HLA in healthy donors. The study ran its PCR with 60 Vbeta and 13 Jbeta primers. The assay was immunoSEQ multiplex PCR, and TCRdb's table has in-frame clones only and misses some. The sample has 100,000 to 150,000 clones; more than 60% are singletons. On this clone itself: Its antigen is unidentified.

Broader study findings: Versus the roughly 670-donor mean, an Asian-associated ancestry cluster reportedly showed fewer N-insertions in a later analysis.

This clonotype originated in a man younger than 40 in good health and CMV-seronegative. Sequenced sample: PBMCs.

The CDR3 reads CASSISRLAGDYGDTQYF. CDR3 nucleotides: TGTGCCAGTAGTATATCCCGACTAGCGGGAGACTATGGAGATACGCAGTATTTT. The chain combines TRBV19 with TRBJ2-3; 12 bases are shared with TRBD2. The CDR3 runs to 18 residues. CDR1 and CDR2 (germline): LNHDA, SQIVND (reference sequence). The V segment lost 2 bases and the J segment 5 bases; nucleotides outside the gene matches: 11. Variable domain in full (rest from reference TRBV19 and TRBJ2-3): DGGITQSPKYLFRKEGQNVTLSCEQNLNHDAMYWYRQDPGQGLRLIYYSQIVNDFQKGDIAEGYSVSREKKESFPLTVTSAQKNPTAFYLCASSISRLAGDYGDTQYFGPGTRLTVL.